The TCR beta chain described here comes from a study of CXCR3-negative and CXCR3-positive naive CD8 T cells. Whole-study findings and limits: Similar levels of surface CD5 were seen between naive subsets; TCR strength was inferred from TRB CDR3 properties. Whereas both naive subsets had comparably high diversity, memory CD8+ cells had much lower diversity.

Of note for this clonotype: The antigen remains undetermined.

UMI-labeled 5' RACE TRB cDNA libraries were prepared from the cells. TCRdb reprocessed the 5' RACE reads, keeping one entry per CDR3 protein, no DNA. The sample has about 40,000 distinct CDR3 sequences, and its top ten clones hold 1.5% to 2%. This CDR3 has 14 residues. Germline V lookup: CDR1 MNHEY, CDR2 SVGEGT. The sorter processed each CD8+ T cell subset in triplicate at 250,000 to 300,000 cells apiece. This clonotype originated in a human donor in good health. Some clones in this sample may be carry-over from other donors' samples. This sequence joins TRBV6-2 or TRBV6-3 and TRBJ2-1. The sequenced material came from naive CXCR3- CD8+ T cells from blood. Subset here: CD45RO-CCR7+CD27+CD95- naive CD8+ T cells lacking CXCR3 (TNR3-). The CDR3 spells CASTTGSSYNEQFF.